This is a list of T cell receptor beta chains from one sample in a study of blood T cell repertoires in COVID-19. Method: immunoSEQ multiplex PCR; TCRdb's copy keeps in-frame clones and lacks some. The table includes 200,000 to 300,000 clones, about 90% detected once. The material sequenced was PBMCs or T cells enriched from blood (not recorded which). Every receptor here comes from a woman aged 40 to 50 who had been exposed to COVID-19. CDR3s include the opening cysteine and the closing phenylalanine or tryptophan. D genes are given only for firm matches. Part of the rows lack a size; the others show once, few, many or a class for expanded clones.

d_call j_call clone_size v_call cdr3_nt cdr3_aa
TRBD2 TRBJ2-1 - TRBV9 TGTGCCAGCAGCGTAACCCCTAGCGGGGCTCAAGGGGTAAATGAGCAGTTCTTC CASSVTPSGAQGVNEQFF
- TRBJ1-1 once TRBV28 TGTGCCAGCAGTTTAGGGGGGAGGGGCACTGAAGCTTTCTTT CASSLGGRGTEAFF
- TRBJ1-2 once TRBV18 TGTGCCAGCTCACCAAGCTCAGGGTCGGCTAGCTATGGCTACACCTTC CASSPSSGSASYGYTF
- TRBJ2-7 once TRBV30 TGTGCCTGGACCCTATATCCCCCCTACGAGCAGTACTTC CAWTLYPPYEQYF
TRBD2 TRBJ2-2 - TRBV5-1 TGCGCCAGCAGCAGGACTAGCGGGGGTAACACCGGGGAGCTGTTTTTT CASSRTSGGNTGELFF
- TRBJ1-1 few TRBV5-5 TGTGCCAGCAGCCTTTACTTGGGGGGGTCTGTGAACACTGAAGCTTTCTTT CASSLYLGGSVNTEAFF
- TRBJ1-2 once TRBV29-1 TGCAGCTTTGGGCTCAAATATGGCTACACCTTC CSFGLKYGYTF
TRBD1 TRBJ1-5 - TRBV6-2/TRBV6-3 TGTGCCAGCAGTTACTCGAGAGGCAGGGGGTACGAACAGCCCCAGCATTTT CASSYSRGRGYEQPQHF
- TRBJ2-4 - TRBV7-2 TGTGCCAGCAGCTTAGGGGGCGGCAGATTGTTAGCCAAAAACATTCAGTACTTC CASSLGGGRLLAKNIQYF
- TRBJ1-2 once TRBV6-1 TGTGCCAGCAGTGACCCGGGGGGATCATTGTTTGGCTACACCTTC CASSDPGGSLFGYTF
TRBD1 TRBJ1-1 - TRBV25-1 TGTGCCAGCAGGCTTACAGGGGCATCTGAAGCTTTCTTT CASRLTGASEAFF
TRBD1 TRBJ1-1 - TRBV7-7 TGTGTCAGCAGCCCCTGGACAGGTTTAAACACTGAAGCTTTCTTT CVSSPWTGLNTEAFF
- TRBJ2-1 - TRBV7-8 TGTGCCAGCAGCTTAATGAGCTCCTACAATGAGCAGTTCTTC CASSLMSSYNEQFF
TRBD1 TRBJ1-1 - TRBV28 TGTGCCAGCAGGGACAGGACTGAAGCTTTCTTT CASRDRTEAFF
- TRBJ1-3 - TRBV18 TGTGCCAGCTCACCATCAGGGGTGAGCTCTGGAAACACCATATATTTT CASSPSGVSSGNTIYF
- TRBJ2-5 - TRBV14 TGTGCCAGCAGCCGGGCAGGGTACGAGACCCAGTACTTC CASSRAGYETQYF
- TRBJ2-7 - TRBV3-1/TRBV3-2 TGTGCCAGCAGCCAAGATCCAGGCACCGGGATAGGGCAGTACTTC CASSQDPGTGIGQYF
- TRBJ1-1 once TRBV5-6 TGTGCCAGCAGTTTCTTCGGACTGGCGAACACTGAAGCTTTCTTT CASSFFGLANTEAFF
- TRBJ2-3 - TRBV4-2 TGTGCCAGCAGCCAGCGGGATGGAGATGTGGCAGATACGCAGTATTTT CASSQRDGDVADTQYF
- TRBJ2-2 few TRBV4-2 TGTGCCAGCAGCCAAGAAGGGTCAGGGCTAACGAACGCCGGGGAGCTGTTTTTT CASSQEGSGLTNAGELFF
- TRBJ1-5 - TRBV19 TGTGCCAGTAGTATAGATTCGGGGGGCAATCAGCCCCAGCATTTT CASSIDSGGNQPQHF
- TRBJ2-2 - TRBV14 TGTGCCAGCAGCCAAGATCTCACCGGGGAGCTGTTTTTT CASSQDLTGELFF
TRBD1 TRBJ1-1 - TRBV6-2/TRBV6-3 TGTGCCAGCAGTGGCACAGGGGGCTCTGAAGCTTTCTTT CASSGTGGSEAFF
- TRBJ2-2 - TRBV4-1 TGCGCCAGCAGCTCAAGGGGGGGCCCGAACACCGGGGAGCTGTTTTTT CASSSRGGPNTGELFF
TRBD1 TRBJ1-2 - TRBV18 TGTGCCAGCTCAAGTCAGGGGGACTATGGCTACACCTTC CASSSQGDYGYTF
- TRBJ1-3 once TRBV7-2 TGTGCCAGCAGGTCAGGGTGGTCTGGAAACACCATATATTTT CASRSGWSGNTIYF
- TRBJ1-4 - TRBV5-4 TGTGCCAGCAGCTTGGGACAGGAAAAACTGTTTTTT CASSLGQEKLFF
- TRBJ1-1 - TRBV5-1 TGCGCCAGCAGCTTGCAACCTATGAACACTGAAGCTTTCTTT CASSLQPMNTEAFF
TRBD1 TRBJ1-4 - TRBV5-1 TGTGCCAGCAGCTTGGTCCCCAGGGGGACTAATGAAAAACTGTTTTTT CASSLVPRGTNEKLFF
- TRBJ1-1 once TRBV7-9 TGTGCCAGCACCTTGAACAGGCGGGGAGTGGGCACTGAAGCTTTCTTT CASTLNRRGVGTEAFF
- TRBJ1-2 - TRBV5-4 TGTGCCAGCAGCTTGGCCTCAGAGGGTCGCGGCTACACCTTC CASSLASEGRGYTF
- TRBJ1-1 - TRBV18 TGTGCCAGCTCAGGAGCCACTGAAGCTTTCTTT CASSGATEAFF
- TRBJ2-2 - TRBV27 TGTGCCAGCAGCCTCAGGAACACCGGGGAGCTGTTTTTT CASSLRNTGELFF
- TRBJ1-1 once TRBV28 TGTGCCAGCAGTTTATTACTAAACACTGAAGCTTTCTTT CASSLLLNTEAFF
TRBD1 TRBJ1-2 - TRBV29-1 TGCAGCGTTGAGGGGACAGGGGCTTATGGCTACACCTTC CSVEGTGAYGYTF
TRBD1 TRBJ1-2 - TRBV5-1 TGCGCCAGCAGCTCAGGGACAGTCTATGGCTACACCTTC CASSSGTVYGYTF
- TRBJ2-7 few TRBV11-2 TGTGCCAGCAGCCCCTACAGTTTC CASSPYSF
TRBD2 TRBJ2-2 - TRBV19 TGTGCCAGTAGTCGTCTAGCGGGGAACACCGGGGAGCTGTTTTTT CASSRLAGNTGELFF
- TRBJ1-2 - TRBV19 TGTGCCAGTAGGGGCAGGGAGGCCTATGGCTACACCTTC CASRGREAYGYTF
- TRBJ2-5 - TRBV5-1 TGTGCCAGCAGCTTGTTCAAAGCGTGGGAGACCCAGTACTTC CASSLFKAWETQYF
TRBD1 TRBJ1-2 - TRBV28 TGTGCCAGCAGTTTATTATTCGGGGACAGGGGGCGAGTCTACTATGGCTACACCTTC CASSLLFGDRGRVYYGYTF
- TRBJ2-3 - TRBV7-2 TGTGCCAGCAGCTTAAGGCGCCAGGGGACAGATACGCAGTATTTT CASSLRRQGTDTQYF
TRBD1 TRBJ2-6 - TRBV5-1 TGCGCCAGCAGCCTTGCCGGGACAGCATCTTTCTCTGGGGCCAACGTCCTGACTTTC CASSLAGTASFSGANVLTF
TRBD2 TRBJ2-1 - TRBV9 TGTGCCAGCAGCAATAGCGGGAGTTCCTACAATGAGCAGTTCTTC CASSNSGSSYNEQFF
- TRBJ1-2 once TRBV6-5 TGTGCCAGCAGTTACTCGAGGCAAGCCTATGGCTACACCTTC CASSYSRQAYGYTF
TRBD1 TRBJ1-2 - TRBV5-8 TGTGCCAGCAGCTTGGCCGGGACAGGGGGCGAAGGCTACACCTTC CASSLAGTGGEGYTF
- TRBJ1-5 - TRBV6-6 TGTGCCAGCTCAACTTGGGGGGGTCAGCCCCAGCATTTT CASSTWGGQPQHF
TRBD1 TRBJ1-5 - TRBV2 TGTGCCAGCAGTGAACTGGACAGGGCGGCTCAGCCCCAGCATTTT CASSELDRAAQPQHF
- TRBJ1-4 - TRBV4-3 TGCGCCAGCAGCCAAGAGCGGGGGGCGACTAATGAAAAACTGTTTTTT CASSQERGATNEKLFF
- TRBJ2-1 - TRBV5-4 TGTGCCAGCGGAAGGGGGAAGGCTGAGCAGTTCTTC CASGRGKAEQFF
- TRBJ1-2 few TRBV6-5 TGTGCCAGCAGGAATGTCGGGGATAACTATGGCTACACCTTC CASRNVGDNYGYTF
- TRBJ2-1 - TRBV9 TGTGCCAGCAGCGCAGAGGGGGTTTGGAATGAGCAGTTCTTC CASSAEGVWNEQFF
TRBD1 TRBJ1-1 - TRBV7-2 TGTGCCAGCAGCTTAGTAGGGGACAGGGGCCACACTGAAGCTTTCTTT CASSLVGDRGHTEAFF